Below are 17 T cell receptor beta chains sequenced from a single sample in a study of CD8 T cells in Susac syndrome. An input of about 0.5 to 1 ug of RNA was subjected to reverse transcription using random hexamers. TCRdb passed the immunoSEQ multiplex PCR reads through MiXCR, listing each CDR3 protein once. Of around 280,000 distinct CDR3 sequences listed, around 90% were seen once; the top ten hold 0.065%. Source material: CD4+ T cells from PBMCs. These receptors all stem from a human donor with multiple sclerosis.

The gene calls are TRBV7-8 and TRBJ2-1; D ambiguous. Trimming removed 5 bases at V and 4 bases at J, with 15 bases between. This CDR3 is 15 amino acids long. In germline, CDR1 is SGHVS, CDR2 FQNEAQ. The CDR3 DNA sequence: TGTGCCAGCAGCCCCTTCAACCCGGAATACAATGAGCAGTTCTTC. Its protein product is CASSPFNPEYNEQFF.

As for this clonotype: The germline gene is not matched at one end of the junction; a read error may be the cause. This chain connects TRBV19 to TRBJ1-2; D perhaps matches TRBD1 (5 bases). The CDR3 has 14 amino acids. CDR1 and CDR2 (germline): LNHDA, SQIVND (reference sequence). DNA of the CDR3: TGCGCCAGTAGTATAGGCAGGGCGATGGATGGCTACACCTTC. Its protein product is CASSIGRAMDGYTF.

The chain links TRBV5-4 to TRBJ1-2; D remains ambiguous. In germline, CDR1 is SGHNT, CDR2 YYREEE (reference sequence). The CDR3 is 14 residues long. V was shortened by 4 bases and J by 8 bases, with 18 bases between the two germline ends. The CDR3 sequence: CASSMPPVVWGYTF. In DNA, the CDR3 is TGTGCCAGCAGCATGCCCCCGGTAGTGTGGGGCTACACCTTC. Using reference TRBV5-4 and TRBJ1-2 for the parts outside the CDR3, the full variable domain is ETGVTQSPTHLIKTRGQQVTLRCSSQSGHNTVSWYQQALGQGPQFIFQYYREEENGRGNFPPRFSGLQFPNYSSELNVNALELDDSALYLCASSMPPVVWGYTFGSGTRLTVV.

The chain uses TRBV19 and TRBJ1-5; TRBD1 agrees at 8 bases. From germline, CDR1 is LNHDA and CDR2 SQIVND (reference sequence). The CDR3 is 15 residues long. The ends lost 3 bases at V and 2 bases at J; junction bases unmatched: 3. The CDR3 here is CASSMGGQGNQPQHF. The CDR3 DNA sequence: TGTGCCAGTAGTATGGGGGGACAGGGCAATCAGCCCCAGCATTTT.

The CDR3 spells CAWTGGRGETQYF. CDR3 in DNA: TGTGCCTGGACCGGGGGTAGAGGAGAGACCCAGTACTTC. The rearrangement joins TRBV30 to TRBJ2-5, with a weak D call TRBD2 (6 bases). The germline V and J ends were trimmed by 4 bases and 4 bases, with 13 bases remaining between them. The CDR3 is made up of 13 amino acids. Germline V gene sequence: CDR1 GTSNPN, CDR2 SVGIG (reference sequence).

The genes are TRBV9 and TRBJ1-6; 8 nucleotides line up with TRBD1. The CDR3 has 15 amino acids. The V and J ends lost 8 bases and 8 bases, in that order; junction bases with no gene match: 12. Germline CDR1 and CDR2: SGDLS and YYNGEE. The CDR3 sequence: CASTRGTGDDSPLHF. The CDR3 nucleotides read TGTGCCAGTACCCGAGGGACAGGAGACGATTCACCCCTCCACTTT.

This sequence joins TRBV12-3 or TRBV12-4 and TRBJ1-2, with 10 positions matching TRBD1. J lost 7 bases, V lost 5 bases, and 4 bases had no gene match. The CDR3 extends over 13 amino acids. The CDR3 here is CASSQWDRGGYTF. The CDR3 DNA follows: TGTGCCAGCAGTCAGTGGGACAGGGGTGGCTACACCTTC.

Here the CDR3 DNA reads TGCGCCAGCAGCCAGGGGCATGGGGCCAACGTCCTGACTTTC. Translation gives CASSQGHGANVLTF. The chain has TRBV4-1 and TRBJ2-6; TRBD1 is a possible D gene (5 bases). Looked up from germline, CDR1 is MGHRA and CDR2 is YSYEKL. Trimming removed 3 bases from V and 3 bases from J, with 6 bases in between. The CDR3 consists of 14 residues.

The chain joins TRBV28 to TRBJ1-2; TRBD1 aligns across 7 bases. Trimming took 6 bases from V and 5 from J; bases not matched to a gene: 12. Germline V gene data show CDR1 as MDHEN and CDR2 as SYDVKM. This CDR3 is built from 15 residues. This CDR3 reads CASRTLDRDSYGYTF. Written as DNA, the CDR3 is TGTGCCAGCAGGACACTTGACCGGGACAGTTATGGCTACACCTTC.

This clonotype came up once. The rearrangement uses TRBV5-1 and TRBJ2-3; the match to TRBD1 covers 7 bases. Germline CDR1 SGHRS, CDR2 YFSETQ. The V gene end was trimmed by 0 bases and the J gene end by 3 bases; junction bases not matched to a gene: 4. This CDR3 is built from 15 residues. The CDR3 nucleotides are TGCGCCAGCAGCTTGGAGGACAGGATAACAGATACGCAGTATTTT. Its protein product is CASSLEDRITDTQYF.

This rearrangement joins TRBV7-9 to TRBJ2-4; TRBD1 or TRBD2 may be the D gene (6 bases each). Trimming pared 5 bases from V and 0 bases from J, leaving 11 bases between. Germline V gives CDR1 SEHNR, CDR2 FQNEAQ (reference sequence). The CDR3 sequence is 15 residues long. The CDR3 DNA sequence: TGTGCCAGCAGCCCTAGGGGGGTAGCCAAAAACATTCAGTACTTC. Translating gives CASSPRGVAKNIQYF.

This chain links TRBV5-1 with TRBJ1-1; D remains unclear. Trimming shortened V by 4 bases and J by 6 bases, and 10 bases separated the two germline ends. Germline values: CDR1 SGHRS, CDR2 YFSETQ. CDR3 length: 12 amino acids. The chain's CDR3 is CASSTGRSEAFF. CDR3 nucleotides: TGCGCCAGCAGCACCGGCCGTTCTGAAGCTTTCTTT. Complete variable domain (other parts from reference TRBV5-1 and TRBJ1-1): KAGVTQTPRYLIKTRGQQVTLSCSPISGHRSVSWYQQTPGQGLQFLFEYFSETQRNKGNFPGRFSGRQFSNSRSEMNVSTLELGDSALYLCASSTGRSEAFFGQGTRLTVV.

V and J are TRBV12-3 or TRBV12-4 and TRBJ2-3; no clear D gene. The V end lost 4 bases, the J end lost 6 bases, and 14 bases lay between the germline ends. The CDR3 extends over 14 amino acids. The DNA of the CDR3 is TGTGCCAGCAGTTCCATGGGGTCCGGGGATACGCAGTATTTT. Residues: CASSSMGSGDTQYF.

This clonotype was seen ten or more times. The chain combines TRBV12-3 or TRBV12-4 with TRBJ1-1; the D gene is possibly TRBD1 (5 bases). Trimming removed 6 bases at V and 1 base at J, with 9 bases between. The CDR3 totals 13 residues. The DNA for the CDR3 is TGTGCCAGCAGCTTAAGGGGGAACACTGAAGCTTTCTTT. This encodes CASSLRGNTEAFF.

This sequence joins TRBV19 and TRBJ2-5; TRBD2 agrees at 7 bases. Trimming cost V 2 bases and J 1 base; bases outside gene matches: 10. This CDR3 contains 17 residues. Germline CDR1 reads LNHDA; CDR2 reads SQIVND (reference sequence). DNA for the CDR3: TGTGCCAGTAGTATAAGCGCGGGCGGGGGTGCCCAAGAGACCCAGTACTTC. Its protein is CASSISAGGGAQETQYF.

This clonotype appeared a single time. This chain links TRBV10-3 with TRBJ2-5; 10 positions match TRBD2. CDR3 length: 14 residues. Trimming removed 11 bases from V and 5 bases from J; junction bases left unmatched: 11. CDR1 is ENHRY, CDR2 SYGVKD, per germline. CDR3 in amino acids: CAACSGGPQETQYF. The CDR3 DNA sequence: TGTGCCGCCTGTAGCGGGGGGCCACAGGAGACCCAGTACTTC.

This chain connects TRBV6-1 to TRBJ2-1, with 8 bases that match TRBD1. The CDR3 runs to 16 residues. CDR1 is MNHNS, CDR2 SASEGT, per germline. V shed 2 bases, J shed 4 bases, and the junction held 7 bases outside the gene matches. Written as DNA, the CDR3 is TGTGCCAGCAGTGAAAACCGGGACAGGACTTACAATGAGCAGTTCTTC. Translation: CASSENRDRTYNEQFF.